This T cell receptor beta chain was captured in a study of blood T cells in healthy people across ages. A second about 7 to 12 cycle PCR used barcoded and J-beta primers. TCRdb fed the 5' RACE reads into MiXCR, producing one record per CDR3 protein. The sample yields approximately 810,000 distinct CDR3 sequences, more than 25% seen once. The CDR3 runs 16 residues. With V trimmed by 4 bases and J by 11 bases, 13 bases remained unmatched. Germline-derived CDR1 and CDR2 are MNHEY and SVGAGI. The sample comprised blood. This sequence originates from a woman aged 80 or over in good health. The rearrangement links TRBV6-5 to TRBJ1-6; 8 bases align to TRBD1. This chain's CDR3 is CASSSARTGRQTPLHF. For the CDR3, the DNA is TGTGCCAGCAGTTCCGCCAGGACAGGGAGACAGACACCCCTCCACTTT.